A single sample gave rise to the 16 T cell receptor beta chains below, sequenced in a study of chemoradiotherapy in HPV16-positive cancers. Data came from immunoSEQ multiplex PCR; TCRdb stores just in-frame clones and leaves some out. The sample includes over 10,000 clones, about 91% of them seen just once. Sequenced material: blood, taken from a patient who underwent chemoradiotherapy. The receptors here all came from a human donor with HPV-associated anogenital cancer.

The CDR3 sequence: CASSLERASNEKLFF. In DNA form, the CDR3 reads TGCGCCAGCAGCTTGGAGAGGGCGAGTAATGAAAAACTGTTTTTT. The gene calls are TRBV5-1 and TRBJ1-4; D remains unclear. V was clipped by 0 bases and J by 4 bases, with 10 bases between them. The CDR3 totals 15 residues. In germline, CDR1 is SGHRS, CDR2 YFSETQ.

This sequence joins TRBV7-7 and TRBJ2-5; 7 nucleotides agree with TRBD2. CDR3 length: 15 residues. V lost 5 bases and J lost 6; bases outside the gene matches: 12. Germline assignment: CDR1 SSHAT and CDR2 FNYEAQ (reference sequence). The DNA for the CDR3 is TGTGCCAGCAGCCCCGGGGAGGGGTATTTGAAGACCCAGTACTTC. Translation: CASSPGEGYLKTQYF.

The genes are TRBV29-1 and TRBJ2-7; 8 nucleotides agree with TRBD1. Germline-derived CDR1 and CDR2 are SQVTM and ANQGSEA. V lost 7 bases, J lost 6 bases, and 11 bases stayed unmatched. The CDR3 extends over 13 amino acids. Written as DNA, the CDR3 is TGCAGCGCCGGGACGGGAACAGGGGGCGAGCAGTACTTC. This gives the protein CSAGTGTGGEQYF.

The chain links TRBV6-5 to TRBJ1-2; no firm D call. Trimming removed 2 bases from V and 7 bases from J, with 17 bases in between. From germline, CDR1 is MNHEY and CDR2 SVGAGI. CDR3 size: 15 residues. This CDR3 reads CASSYENKVSGGYTF. DNA of the CDR3: TGTGCCAGCAGTTACGAGAATAAGGTATCAGGTGGCTACACCTTC.

The chain is built from TRBV27 and TRBJ2-7; tentatively, D is TRBD2 (5 bases). V dropped 5 bases and J dropped 0 bases, with 8 bases sitting between them. Germline CDR1 MNHEY, CDR2 SMNVEV (reference sequence). The CDR3 is made up of 13 amino acids. This CDR3 is CASSTGSSYEQYF. CDR3 bases: TGTGCCAGCAGTACTGGGAGCTCCTACGAGCAGTACTTC.

The rearrangement uses TRBV27 and TRBJ2-2, with 7 bases matching TRBD1. Trimming removed 4 bases from V and 3 bases from J; junction bases left unmatched: 2. This CDR3 has 14 residues. In germline, CDR1 is MNHEY, CDR2 SMNVEV (reference sequence). Written as DNA, the CDR3 is TGTGCCAGCAGTTCGGACAGGCACACCGGGGAGCTGTTTTTT. It codes for CASSSDRHTGELFF.

The chain couples TRBV19 to TRBJ2-1; 8 bases match TRBD1. The CDR3 loop spans 16 amino acids. Germline V gene lookup returns CDR1 LNHDA and CDR2 SQIVND (reference sequence). Trimming cost V 3 bases and J 4 bases; bases outside gene matches: 8. The CDR3 nucleotides are TGTGCCAGTAGTATCTCGACAGGGGAGATATACAATGAGCAGTTCTTC. It specifies CASSISTGEIYNEQFF.

V gene TRBV6-1 combines with J gene TRBJ1-2; D unresolved. Germline V lookup: CDR1 MNHNS, CDR2 SASEGT. Deletions cut 7 bases from V and 7 bases from J, with 19 bases between. The CDR3 is 14 residues long. The CDR3 sequence is CASIFSRPGLGYTF. CDR3 bases: TGTGCCAGCATATTCTCGCGTCCCGGTCTTGGCTACACCTTC.

The rearrangement links TRBV19 to TRBJ2-3; TRBD1 aligns across 7 bases. The length of the CDR3 is 15 residues. CDR1 LNHDA and CDR2 SQIVND come from the germline V gene (reference sequence). J gave up 5 bases and V 3 bases, and 8 bases lay outside the gene matches. The chain's CDR3 is CASSMSPYRGDTQYF. The CDR3 nucleotides are TGTGCCAGTAGTATGTCCCCTTACAGGGGAGATACGCAGTATTTT.

This clone was counted a few times. The chain combines TRBV21-1 with TRBJ1-4. TRBV21-1 is assigned pseudogene status. This CDR3 has 17 residues. The CDR3 DNA reads TGTGCCAGCATTATCATAAGACGCCTTACAACTAATGAAAAACTGTTTTTT. This encodes CASIIIRRLTTNEKLFF.

The CDR3 region has the DNA TGTGCCAGTAGTTACAGGGGGCCTGGAAACACCATATATTTT. Translating it yields CASSYRGPGNTIYF. This chain connects TRBV19 to TRBJ1-3; 9 positions agree with TRBD1. CDR1 LNHDA and CDR2 SQIVND come from the germline V gene (reference sequence). V was pared by 5 bases and J by 2 bases, with 1 base of the junction left unmatched. This CDR3 comprises 14 residues.

The chain couples TRBV9 to TRBJ2-1; D not certain. Trimming removed 0 bases from V and 1 base from J, with 5 bases in between. CDR1 is SGDLS and CDR2 is YYNGEE in the germline V gene. This CDR3 has 14 residues. CDR3 DNA sequence: TGTGCCAGCAGCGTAGGACAATCCTACAATGAGCAGTTCTTC. Translating gives CASSVGQSYNEQFF.

The chain combines TRBV29-1 with TRBJ2-4; 11 nucleotides align to TRBD2. Germline CDR1 is SQVTM and CDR2 is ANQGSEA. Germline trimming cut 3 bases from V and 0 bases from J; bases unmatched to any gene: 10. The length of the CDR3 is 18 residues. CDR3 residues: CSVERLAGGVIAKNIQYF. In DNA, the CDR3 is TGCAGCGTTGAGAGGCTAGCGGGAGGAGTCATAGCCAAAAACATTCAGTACTTC.

The chain combines TRBV27 with TRBJ1-2; D is ambiguous. Per the germline V gene, CDR1 is MNHEY and CDR2 is SMNVEV (reference sequence). There are 13 residues in the CDR3. V dropped 8 bases and J dropped 3 bases, with 13 bases sitting between them. The CDR3 sequence is CASGRTGHYGYTF. The DNA for the CDR3 is TGTGCCAGCGGCCGGACGGGCCACTATGGCTACACCTTC.

The chain links TRBV9 to TRBJ2-1, with 7 bases identical to TRBD2. With 1 base clipped from V and 0 bases from J, the junction kept 7 bases outside the gene matches. CDR1 and CDR2 from the germline V gene are SGDLS and YYNGEE. The CDR3 spans 17 residues. CDR3: CASSVSTGLVSYNEQFF. For the CDR3, the DNA is TGTGCCAGCAGCGTATCCACCGGACTAGTCTCCTACAATGAGCAGTTCTTC.

This chain connects TRBV7-8 to TRBJ1-1; D may be TRBD1 (6 bases). CDR3 length equals 13 residues. V shed 2 bases and J shed 4 bases, with 8 bases lying between them. Germline V gene data show CDR1 as SGHVS and CDR2 as FQNEAQ. CDR3 sequence (DNA): TGTGCCAGCAGCTTATCCAGGGGCACTGAAGCTTTCTTT. As protein: CASSLSRGTEAFF. The whole variable domain, filled in from reference TRBV7-8 and TRBJ1-1, reads GAGVSQSPRYKVAKRGQDVALRCDPISGHVSLFWYQQALGQGPEFLTYFQNEAQLDKSGLPSDRFFAERPEGSVSTLKIQRTQQEDSAVYLCASSLSRGTEAFFGQGTRLTVV.